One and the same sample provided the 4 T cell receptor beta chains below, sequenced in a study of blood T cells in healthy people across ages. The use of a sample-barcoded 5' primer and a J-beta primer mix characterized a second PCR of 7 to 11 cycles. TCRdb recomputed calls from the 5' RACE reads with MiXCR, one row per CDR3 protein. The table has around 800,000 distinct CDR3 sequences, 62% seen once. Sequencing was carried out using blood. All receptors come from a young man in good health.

The DNA for the CDR3 is TGTGCCAGCAGATACGGCGACAGGGATGGCTACACCTTC. This translates into CASRYGDRDGYTF. V gene TRBV28 combines with J gene TRBJ1-2; 7 bases are shared with TRBD1. This CDR3 has 13 amino acids. V trimming: 6 bases; J trimming: 6 bases; junction bases outside the gene matches: 7. The germline V gene encodes CDR1 MDHEN and CDR2 SYDVKM.

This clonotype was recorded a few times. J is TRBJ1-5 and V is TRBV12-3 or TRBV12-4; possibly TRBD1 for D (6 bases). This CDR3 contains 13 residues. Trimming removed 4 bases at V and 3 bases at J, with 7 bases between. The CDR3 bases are TGTGCCAGCAGTTGGGACATCAATCAGCCCCAGCATTTT. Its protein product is CASSWDINQPQHF.

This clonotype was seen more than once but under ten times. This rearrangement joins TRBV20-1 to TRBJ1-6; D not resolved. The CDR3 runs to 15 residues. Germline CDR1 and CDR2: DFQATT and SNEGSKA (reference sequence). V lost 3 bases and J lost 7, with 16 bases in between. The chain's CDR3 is CSASSSGRSNSPLHF. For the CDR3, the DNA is TGCAGTGCTAGCAGTAGTGGGAGAAGCAATTCACCCCTCCACTTT.

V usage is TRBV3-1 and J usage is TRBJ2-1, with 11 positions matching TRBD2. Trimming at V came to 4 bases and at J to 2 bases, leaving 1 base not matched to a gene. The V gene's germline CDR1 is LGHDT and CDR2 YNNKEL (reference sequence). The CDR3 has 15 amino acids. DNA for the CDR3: TGTGCCAGCAGCCGACTAGCGGGGCCCTACAATGAGCAGTTCTTC. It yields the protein CASSRLAGPYNEQFF.